The next 9 T cell receptor beta chains were all read from a single sample in a study of blood T cell repertoires in COVID-19. TCRdb's table, derived via immunoSEQ multiplex PCR, lists solely in-frame clones and lacks some. The sample has 120,000 or so clones; 90% are singletons. The sample comprised peripheral blood. All receptors come from a woman aged 60-75 years with COVID-19, enrolled during active disease.

This chain links TRBV9 with TRBJ2-2; 8 bases are a match to TRBD2. CDR1 is SGDLS and CDR2 is YYNGEE in the germline V gene. The CDR3 spans 16 residues. V lost 2 bases, J lost 6 bases, and 9 bases stayed unmatched. The CDR3 is CASSVSGGHRAGELFF. The CDR3 nucleotides are TGTGCCAGCAGCGTCAGCGGGGGACACCGGGCCGGGGAGCTGTTTTTT.

This chain joins TRBV7-8 and TRBJ1-1; 9 nucleotides align to TRBD1. Per germline, CDR1 SGHVS and CDR2 FQNEAQ. There are 19 residues in the CDR3. J lost 1 base, V lost 1 base, and 13 bases had no gene match. CDR3 amino acids: CASSLVLQSWTGENTEAFF. CDR3 nucleotides: TGTGCCAGCAGCTTAGTACTCCAATCCTGGACAGGGGAGAACACTGAAGCTTTCTTT.

This rearrangement joins TRBV7-8 to TRBJ2-7; D is perhaps TRBD1 (6 bases). The CDR3 covers 13 residues. With 3 bases removed from V and 2 bases from J, the gap between germline ends came to 8 bases. Germline CDR1 reads SGHVS; CDR2 reads FQNEAQ. The CDR3 DNA reads as TGTGCCAGCAGCTTCGGACAGACCTACGAGCAGTACTTC. Its translation is CASSFGQTYEQYF.

The chain employs TRBV6-2 or TRBV6-3 and TRBJ1-5; TRBD1 matches 7 bases. This CDR3 contains 16 residues. CDR1 and CDR2 (germline): MNHEY, SVGEGT. V was pared by 2 bases and J by 1 base, with 5 bases of the junction left unmatched. Here the CDR3 reads CASSYPTGWSNQPQHF. The CDR3 DNA is TGTGCCAGCAGTTACCCGACAGGGTGGAGCAATCAGCCCCAGCATTTT.

This clone was observed a handful of times. The CDR3 DNA sequence: TGTGCCAGCAGCGTAGGCCCCGACCCCGGGACAGGGTCATACGAGCAGTACTTC. Protein sequence: CASSVGPDPGTGSYEQYF. This chain connects TRBV9 to TRBJ2-7, with 9 bases that match TRBD1. Germline trimming cut 0 bases from V and 4 bases from J; bases unmatched to any gene: 14. Per germline, CDR1 SGDLS and CDR2 YYNGEE. This CDR3 is 18 amino acids long. Looking up the rest from reference TRBV9 and TRBJ2-7 gives the full variable domain: DSGVTQTPKHLITATGQRVTLRCSPRSGDLSVYWYQQSLDQGLQFLIQYYNGEERAKGNILERFSAQQFPDLHSELNLSSLELGDSALYFCASSVGPDPGTGSYEQYFGPGTRLTVT.

This clone was detected once. The chain has TRBV6-1 and TRBJ1-1, with D hard to call. V gave up 9 bases and J gave up 3 bases, with 14 bases separating them. The germline V gene has CDR1 MNHNS and CDR2 SASEGT. The length of the CDR3 is 13 residues. CDR3 in DNA: TGTGCCAGTGTCCAAACAGCTTACACTGAAGCTTTCTTT. Residues: CASVQTAYTEAFF.

This chain's CDR3 is CASSPGQDQPQHF. DNA for the CDR3: TGTGCCAGCTCACCCGGACAAGATCAGCCCCAGCATTTT. The chain links TRBV18 to TRBJ1-5; tentatively, D is TRBD1 (5 bases). Germline CDR1 reads KGHSH; CDR2 reads LQKENI. V dropped 3 bases and J dropped 5 bases, with 8 bases sitting between them. The CDR3 runs 13 residues. Combining the CDR3 with reference TRBV18 and TRBJ1-5 gives the whole variable domain NAGVMQNPRHLVRRRGQEARLRCSPMKGHSHVYWYRQLPEEGLKFMVYLQKENIIDESGMPKERFSAEFPKEGPSILRIQQVVRGDSAAYFCASSPGQDQPQHFGDGTRLSIL.

The genes are TRBV19 and TRBJ2-7, with 9 bases lining up with TRBD1. This CDR3 spans 14 amino acids. Germline V CDR1 and CDR2: LNHDA, SQIVND (reference sequence). The junction had 8 bases not matched to a gene; V was cut back by 10 bases and J by 1 base. The CDR3 here is CATAPGQGSYEQYF. The CDR3 DNA is TGTGCCACGGCACCGGGACAGGGATCCTACGAGCAGTACTTC.

The rearrangement links TRBV2 to TRBJ1-5; D is possibly TRBD1 (6 bases). Looked up from germline, CDR1 is SNHLY and CDR2 is FYNNEI. This CDR3 comprises 16 residues. Trimming cost V 6 bases and J 9 bases, with 24 bases left between them. CDR3 sequence: CASRGSWDKGLGPQHF. The CDR3 bases are TGTGCCAGCAGAGGCTCGTGGGACAAGGGGTTAGGGCCCCAGCATTTT.